This T cell receptor (beta chain) was recovered during a study of T cells in Graves' hyperthyroidism and ophthalmopathy. Looking at the study overall: Peripheral blood was taken when the disease was first diagnosed, before any treatment began.

There are many counts of this clonotype. Its antigen remains unidentified. This CDR3 is built from 14 residues. In germline, CDR1 is SGHTA, CDR2 FQGNSA. V lost 1 base, J lost 3 bases, and 7 bases lay in between. TCR beta CDR3 regions were amplified from RNA transcripts. The primer set for the first-round RT-PCR of the TCR CDR3 was HTBI. TCRdb recomputed calls from the multiplex PCR reads with MiXCR, one row per CDR3 protein. The sample lists 640,000 or so distinct CDR3 sequences, approximately 15% occurring once. General study findings and limits: The model forecast ophthalmopathy, anticipating it by a median around 6.5 months before onset. Through a model of 13 V-J features, ophthalmopathy was separated from stable hyperthyroidism. Within blood appeared most thyroid clonotypes that had expanded above 0.001.

The clonotype originates from a woman aged 18-29 years with Graves' ophthalmopathy. Sample: blood. The chain carries TRBV7-2 and TRBJ1-5, with D hard to call. Here the CDR3 DNA reads TGTGCCAGCAGCTTAGTAGGGCTCAATCAGCCCCAGCATTTT. It codes for CASSLVGLNQPQHF.